This T cell receptor beta chain is from a study of blood T cell repertoires in COVID-19. At the level of the study: PBMCs, B-cell-depleted T cells, or T cells were the source of the cDNA or gDNA that made up the material.

This clone appeared a few times. Sequenced by immunoSEQ multiplex PCR; TCRdb stores in-frame clones only, minus some. The sample has 190,000 or so clones; less than 85% are singletons. The CDR3 consists of 12 residues. Trimming pared 0 bases from V and 6 bases from J, leaving 6 bases between. Germline lookup yields CDR1 GTSNPN and CDR2 SVGIG (reference sequence). This receptor was taken from a middle-aged man who had recovered from COVID-19. Sequenced: peripheral blood. This sequence joins TRBV30 and TRBJ1-5; perhaps TRBD1 as D (6 bases). CDR3 in amino acids: CAWSVGAQPQHF. DNA of the CDR3: TGTGCCTGGAGTGTGGGGGCTCAGCCCCAGCATTTT.